This T cell receptor beta chain was sequenced in a study of blood T cells in healthy people across ages. Overall study results and limits: The fall in TCR beta diversity per million T cells was roughly linear with age.

Comments on this clonotype: The target antigen is unknown. One base away lies a much larger clone, so this may be a sequencing read error.

The CDR3 contains 10 residues. Germline CDR1 is SQVTM and CDR2 is ANQGSEA. A sample-barcoded 5' primer and a J-beta primer mix were used in a second PCR of about 7 to 12 cycles. Each cDNA molecule received a tag from a template-switch adaptor that had 12 random nucleotides. TCRdb re-called the 5' RACE reads with MiXCR, one entry per CDR3 protein. This table has roughly 2 million distinct CDR3 sequences, about 50% appearing once. The specimen sequenced was blood. The TCR comes from a woman in her thirties or forties in good health. The chain employs TRBV29-1 and TRBJ2-7; no clear D gene. The tail of the sequence fits TRBJ2-5 better, so the J call may be wrong. Here the CDR3 DNA reads TGCGGCGTTGGTTTGCCGACCCAGTACTTC. Translating gives CGVGLPTQYF.